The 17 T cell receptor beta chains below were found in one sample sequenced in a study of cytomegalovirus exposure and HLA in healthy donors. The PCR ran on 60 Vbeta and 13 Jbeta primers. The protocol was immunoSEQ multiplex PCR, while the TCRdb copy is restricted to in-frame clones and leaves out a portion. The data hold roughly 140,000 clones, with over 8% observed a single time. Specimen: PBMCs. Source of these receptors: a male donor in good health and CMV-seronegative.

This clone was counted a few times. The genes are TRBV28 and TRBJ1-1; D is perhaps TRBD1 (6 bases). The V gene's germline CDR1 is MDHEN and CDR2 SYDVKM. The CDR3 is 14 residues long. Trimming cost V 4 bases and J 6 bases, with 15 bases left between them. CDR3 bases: TGTGCCAGCAGTTCCCCCAGGGGATGGCCTGAAGCTTTCTTT. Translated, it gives CASSSPRGWPEAFF.

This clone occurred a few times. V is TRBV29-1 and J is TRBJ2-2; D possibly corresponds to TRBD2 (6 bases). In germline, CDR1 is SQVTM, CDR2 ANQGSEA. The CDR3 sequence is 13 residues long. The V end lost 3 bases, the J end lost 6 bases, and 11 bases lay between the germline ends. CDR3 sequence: CSVEWGEPGELFF. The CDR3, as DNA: TGCAGCGTTGAGTGGGGGGAACCCGGGGAGCTGTTTTTT.

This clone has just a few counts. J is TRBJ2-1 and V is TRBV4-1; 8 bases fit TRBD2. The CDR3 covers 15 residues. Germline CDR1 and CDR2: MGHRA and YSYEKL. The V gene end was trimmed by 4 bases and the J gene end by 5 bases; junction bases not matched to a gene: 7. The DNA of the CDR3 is TGCGCCAGCAGCCTGGCGTTAGCGGGGAACAATGAGCAGTTCTTC. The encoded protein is CASSLALAGNNEQFF.

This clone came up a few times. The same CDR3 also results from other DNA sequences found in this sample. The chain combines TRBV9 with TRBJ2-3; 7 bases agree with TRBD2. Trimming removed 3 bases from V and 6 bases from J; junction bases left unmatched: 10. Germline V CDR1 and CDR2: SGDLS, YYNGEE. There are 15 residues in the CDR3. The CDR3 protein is CASSARMGGSDTQYF. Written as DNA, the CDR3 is TGTGCCAGCAGCGCCCGGATGGGCGGGAGTGATACGCAGTATTTT. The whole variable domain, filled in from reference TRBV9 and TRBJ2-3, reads DSGVTQTPKHLITATGQRVTLRCSPRSGDLSVYWYQQSLDQGLQFLIQYYNGEERAKGNILERFSAQQFPDLHSELNLSSLELGDSALYFCASSARMGGSDTQYFGPGTRLTVL.

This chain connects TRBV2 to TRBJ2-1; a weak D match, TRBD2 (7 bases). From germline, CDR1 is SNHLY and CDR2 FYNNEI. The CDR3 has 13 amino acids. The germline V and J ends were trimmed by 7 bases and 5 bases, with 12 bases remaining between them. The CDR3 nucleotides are TGTGCCAGCAACGGGGGGCTAAACAATGAGCAGTTCTTC. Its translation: CASNGGLNNEQFF.

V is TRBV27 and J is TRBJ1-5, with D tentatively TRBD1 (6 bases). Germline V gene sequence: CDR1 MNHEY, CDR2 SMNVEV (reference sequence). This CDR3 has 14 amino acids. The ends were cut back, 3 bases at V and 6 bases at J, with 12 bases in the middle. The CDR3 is CASSFVQGGQPQHF. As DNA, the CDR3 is TGTGCCAGCAGTTTCGTACAGGGCGGTCAGCCCCAGCATTTT.

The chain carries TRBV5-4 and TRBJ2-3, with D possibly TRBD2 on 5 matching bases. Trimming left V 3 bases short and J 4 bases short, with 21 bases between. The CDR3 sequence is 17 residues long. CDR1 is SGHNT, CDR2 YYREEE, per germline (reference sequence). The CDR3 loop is CASSSFGRRSGADTQYF. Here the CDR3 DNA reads TGTGCCAGCAGCTCCTTTGGTAGACGAAGCGGAGCAGATACGCAGTATTTT.

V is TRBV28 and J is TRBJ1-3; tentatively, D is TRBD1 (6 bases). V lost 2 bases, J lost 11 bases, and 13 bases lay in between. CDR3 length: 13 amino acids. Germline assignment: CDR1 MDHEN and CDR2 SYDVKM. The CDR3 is CASSLEMGAAIYF. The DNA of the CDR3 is TGTGCCAGCAGTTTAGAAATGGGGGCAGCCATATATTTT.

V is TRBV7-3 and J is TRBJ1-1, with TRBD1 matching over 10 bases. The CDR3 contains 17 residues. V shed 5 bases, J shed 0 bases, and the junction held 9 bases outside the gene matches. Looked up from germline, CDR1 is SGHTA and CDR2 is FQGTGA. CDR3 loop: CASSRQGAGGMNTEAFF. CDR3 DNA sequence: TGTGCCAGCAGCCGACAGGGGGCGGGAGGGATGAACACTGAAGCTTTCTTT.

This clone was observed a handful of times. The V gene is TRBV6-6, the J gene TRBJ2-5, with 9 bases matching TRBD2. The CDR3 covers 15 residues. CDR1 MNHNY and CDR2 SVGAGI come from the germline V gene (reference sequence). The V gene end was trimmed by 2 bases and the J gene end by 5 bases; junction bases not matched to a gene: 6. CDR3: CASSYPSGGWETQYF. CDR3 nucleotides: TGTGCCAGCAGTTACCCCAGCGGGGGGTGGGAGACCCAGTACTTC.

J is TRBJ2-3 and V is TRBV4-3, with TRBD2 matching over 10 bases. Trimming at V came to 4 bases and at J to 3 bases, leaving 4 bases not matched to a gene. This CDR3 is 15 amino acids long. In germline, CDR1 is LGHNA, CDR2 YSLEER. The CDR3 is CASSRRTSGTDTQYF. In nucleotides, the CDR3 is TGCGCCAGCAGCCGAAGGACTAGCGGTACAGATACGCAGTATTTT.

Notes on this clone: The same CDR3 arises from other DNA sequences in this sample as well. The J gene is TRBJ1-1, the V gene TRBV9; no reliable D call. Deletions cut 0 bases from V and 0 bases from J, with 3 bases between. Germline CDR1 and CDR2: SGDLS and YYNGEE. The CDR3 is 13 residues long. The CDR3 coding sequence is TGTGCCAGCAGCGTAGCCGTGAACACTGAAGCTTTCTTT. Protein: CASSVAVNTEAFF.

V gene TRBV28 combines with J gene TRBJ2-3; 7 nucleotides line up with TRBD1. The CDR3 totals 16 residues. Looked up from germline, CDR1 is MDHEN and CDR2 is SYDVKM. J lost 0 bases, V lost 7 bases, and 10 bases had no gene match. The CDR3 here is CASTPLGDSSTDTQYF. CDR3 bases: TGTGCCAGCACCCCTTTAGGGGACAGCAGCACAGATACGCAGTATTTT.

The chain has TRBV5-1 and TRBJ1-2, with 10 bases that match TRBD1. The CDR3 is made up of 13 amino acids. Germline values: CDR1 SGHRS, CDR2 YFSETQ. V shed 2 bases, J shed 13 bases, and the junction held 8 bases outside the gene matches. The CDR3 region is CASSFPGQGSCTF. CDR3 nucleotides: TGCGCCAGCAGCTTCCCGGGACAGGGGAGTTGCACCTTC. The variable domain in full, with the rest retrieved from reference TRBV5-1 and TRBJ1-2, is KAGVTQTPRYLIKTRGQQVTLSCSPISGHRSVSWYQQTPGQGLQFLFEYFSETQRNKGNFPGRFSGRQFSNSRSEMNVSTLELGDSALYLCASSFPGQGSCTFGSGTRLTVV.

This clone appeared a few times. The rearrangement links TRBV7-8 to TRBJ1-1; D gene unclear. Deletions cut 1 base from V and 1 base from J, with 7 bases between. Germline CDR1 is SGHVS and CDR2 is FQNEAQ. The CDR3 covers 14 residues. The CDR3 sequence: CASSLVSGNTEAFF. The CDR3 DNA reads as TGTGCCAGCAGCTTAGTTTCGGGGAACACTGAAGCTTTCTTT.

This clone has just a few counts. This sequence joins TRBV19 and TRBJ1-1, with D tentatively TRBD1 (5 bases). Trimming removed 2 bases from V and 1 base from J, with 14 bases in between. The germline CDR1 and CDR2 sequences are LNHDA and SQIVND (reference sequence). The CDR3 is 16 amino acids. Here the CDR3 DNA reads TGTGCCAGTAGTATATGGGGCCGGGAGCAGAACACTGAAGCTTTCTTT. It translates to CASSIWGREQNTEAFF.

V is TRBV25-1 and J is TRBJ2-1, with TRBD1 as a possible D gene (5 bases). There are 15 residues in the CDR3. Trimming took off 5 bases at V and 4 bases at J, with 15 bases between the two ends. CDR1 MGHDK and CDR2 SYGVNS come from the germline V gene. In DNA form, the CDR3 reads TGTGCCAGCAGTTGGGGTATCACAGGTTACAATGAGCAGTTCTTC. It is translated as CASSWGITGYNEQFF.